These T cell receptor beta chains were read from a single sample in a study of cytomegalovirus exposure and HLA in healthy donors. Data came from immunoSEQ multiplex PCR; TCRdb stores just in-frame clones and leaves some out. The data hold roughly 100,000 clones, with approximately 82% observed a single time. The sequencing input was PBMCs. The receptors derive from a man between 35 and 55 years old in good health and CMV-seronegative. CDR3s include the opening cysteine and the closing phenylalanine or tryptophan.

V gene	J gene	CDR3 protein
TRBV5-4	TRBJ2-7	CASSRSSARSYEQYF
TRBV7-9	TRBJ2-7	CASSLGGLAVYEQYF
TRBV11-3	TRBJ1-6	CASSLGANSPLHF
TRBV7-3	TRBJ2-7	CASSLQGADEQYF
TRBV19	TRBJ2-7	CASSIGQGVAYEQYF
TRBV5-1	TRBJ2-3	CASSSSGLAGITDTQYF
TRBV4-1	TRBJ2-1	CASSQVPGSHEQFF
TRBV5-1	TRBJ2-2	CASSLVPVAGELFF
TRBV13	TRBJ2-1	CASSSYNEQFF
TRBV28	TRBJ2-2	CASSLPPGGGALSGELFF
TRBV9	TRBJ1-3	CASSPQGLSHSGNTIYF